These T cell receptor beta chains were read from a single sample in a study of T cells in Graves' hyperthyroidism and ophthalmopathy. Each CDR3 protein is one row after TCRdb ran MiXCR on the multiplex PCR reads. The profile shows 500,000 to 600,000 distinct CDR3 sequences, approximately 44% of them singletons. Sequenced sample: peripheral blood or thyroid tissue (not recorded which). Receptors originate from an adult woman with Graves' disease, either hyperthyroidism or ophthalmopathy (not recorded which). Both conserved end residues are part of each CDR3. Each record gives: V gene, clone size, J gene, D gene, CDR3 DNA, CDR3 protein. A D gene is named only where the DNA matches it firmly. Not every row has a clone size; where given, it reads once, few, many or a size class.

v_gene: TRBV18
abundance: few
j_gene: TRBJ1-1
d_gene: NA
CDR3nt: TGTGCCAGCTCACCAGTGGCAGGGATCTCTGAAGCTTTCTTT
CDR3aa: CASSPVAGISEAFF

v_gene: TRBV2
abundance: many
j_gene: TRBJ1-2
d_gene: NA
CDR3nt: TGTGCCAGCAGGGGCAGGGTTGACTATGGCTACACCTTC
CDR3aa: CASRGRVDYGYTF

v_gene: TRBV7-9
abundance: NA
j_gene: TRBJ2-2
d_gene: NA
CDR3nt: TGTGCCAGCAGGTTTGAGCTTGCCGGGGAGCTGTTTTTT
CDR3aa: CASRFELAGELFF

v_gene: TRBV29-1
abundance: NA
j_gene: TRBJ1-5
d_gene: NA
CDR3nt: TGCAGCGTTGATGGGAGGGGAGCTAATCAGCCCCAGCATTTT
CDR3aa: CSVDGRGANQPQHF

v_gene: TRBV4-3
abundance: NA
j_gene: TRBJ1-6
d_gene: NA
CDR3nt: TGCGCCAGCAGCCGAGTTTACCCGAGTGATAATTCACCCCTCCACTTT
CDR3aa: CASSRVYPSDNSPLHF

v_gene: TRBV6-1
abundance: many
j_gene: TRBJ2-7
d_gene: NA
CDR3nt: TGTGCCAGCAGTGAACTCGGGTTTGGAGAATTCGAGCAGTACTTC
CDR3aa: CASSELGFGEFEQYF

v_gene: TRBV20-1
abundance: NA
j_gene: TRBJ2-5
d_gene: TRBD2
CDR3nt: TGCAGTGCTAGAGTCCTAGCGGGAGCGGATACCCATTACTTC
CDR3aa: CSARVLAGADTHYF

v_gene: TRBV10-2
abundance: few
j_gene: TRBJ2-7
d_gene: TRBD1
CDR3nt: TGCGCCAGCAGACATCTCCCGGGACAGGCCTACGAGCAGTACTTC
CDR3aa: CASRHLPGQAYEQYF

v_gene: TRBV7-8
abundance: NA
j_gene: TRBJ1-5
d_gene: NA
CDR3nt: TGTGCCAGCAGACGAGGCCGGCAGGGTAGGGAGACCCAGCCTCAGCATTTT
CDR3aa: CASRRGRQGRETQPQHF

v_gene: TRBV10-3
abundance: NA
j_gene: TRBJ1-5
d_gene: TRBD1
CDR3nt: TGTGCCATAGGGACAGGGGGCATTCAGCCCCAGCATTTT
CDR3aa: CAIGTGGIQPQHF

v_gene: TRBV27
abundance: NA
j_gene: TRBJ1-3
d_gene: NA
CDR3nt: TGTGCCGGCAGTCCCCTAGGACCGGGGGGAGGGGGGCCAGGAAACACCATATATTTT
CDR3aa: CAGSPLGPGGGGPGNTIYF

v_gene: TRBV2
abundance: NA
j_gene: TRBJ2-3
d_gene: NA
CDR3nt: TGTGCCAGCAGTGTCGGGCGCTCTGCCACAGATACGCAGTATTTT
CDR3aa: CASSVGRSATDTQYF

v_gene: TRBV12-3/TRBV12-4
abundance: many
j_gene: TRBJ1-2
d_gene: TRBD1
CDR3nt: TGTGCCAGCAGTCCCGGGACAGGGCACGGCTACACCTTC
CDR3aa: CASSPGTGHGYTF

v_gene: TRBV20-1
abundance: NA
j_gene: TRBJ1-5
d_gene: NA
CDR3nt: TGCAGTGCCTGGAGAGGGGAAGGTCAGCCCCAGCATTTT
CDR3aa: CSAWRGEGQPQHF

v_gene: TRBV10-1
abundance: many
j_gene: TRBJ1-1
d_gene: NA
CDR3nt: TGCGCCAGCAGTACGGGGGGACAGAACACTGAAGCTTTCTTT
CDR3aa: CASSTGGQNTEAFF

v_gene: TRBV2
abundance: many
j_gene: TRBJ1-1
d_gene: TRBD1
CDR3nt: TGTGCCAGCAGTCTGGGACAGTCAGTGGGTGAAGCTTTCTTT
CDR3aa: CASSLGQSVGEAFF

v_gene: TRBV30
abundance: once
j_gene: TRBJ2-6
d_gene: NA
CDR3nt: TGTGCCACCCACCGGGGTACAGTTGGGGCCAACGTCCTGACTTTC
CDR3aa: CATHRGTVGANVLTF

v_gene: TRBV5-8
abundance: once
j_gene: TRBJ1-4
d_gene: NA
CDR3nt: TGTGCCAGCAGCTTGGGTCAGGGGATGGATGAAAAACTGTTTTTT
CDR3aa: CASSLGQGMDEKLFF

v_gene: TRBV4-1
abundance: many
j_gene: TRBJ2-7
d_gene: NA
CDR3nt: TGCGCCAGCAGCCAAACGGCTAGACCGTACGAGCAGTACTTC
CDR3aa: CASSQTARPYEQYF

v_gene: TRBV7-9
abundance: NA
j_gene: TRBJ1-1
d_gene: NA
CDR3nt: TGTGCCAGCCCGCCGGGAGGACGCACCGGGGAGCTGTTGAACACTGAAGCTTTCTTT
CDR3aa: CASPPGGRTGELLNTEAFF

v_gene: TRBV20-1
abundance: NA
j_gene: TRBJ2-7
d_gene: TRBD2
CDR3nt: TGCAGTGCTGAGAGCGGGAGGGCTTGGTACGGGCAGTACTTC
CDR3aa: CSAESGRAWYGQYF

v_gene: TRBV5-1
abundance: many
j_gene: TRBJ1-3
d_gene: NA
CDR3nt: TGCGCCAGCAGCTTAATGTCCGGGTCTGGAAACACCATATATTTT
CDR3aa: CASSLMSGSGNTIYF

v_gene: TRBV11-2
abundance: NA
j_gene: TRBJ2-5
d_gene: NA
CDR3nt: TGTGCCAGCAGCTTAGAAGCGGACAGCCGGTCGGGGGAGACCCAGTACTTC
CDR3aa: CASSLEADSRSGETQYF

v_gene: TRBV28
abundance: NA
j_gene: TRBJ2-7
d_gene: TRBD2
CDR3nt: TGTTTGGCTAGCGGGAGCTCCTACGAGCAGTACTTC
CDR3aa: CLASGSSYEQYF